These 25 T cell receptor beta chains were sequenced from one sample in a study of blood T cells in healthy people across ages. Combining a sample-barcoded 5' primer with a J-beta primer mix, a second PCR ran for about 6 to 12 cycles. TCRdb reanalysed the 5' RACE reads using MiXCR and keeps one entry per CDR3 protein. Here the sample spans approximately 850,000 distinct CDR3 sequences, around 45% being singletons. The sample taken for sequencing was blood. The receptors shown here come from a man between 60 and 70 years old in good health.

V gene TRBV9 combines with J gene TRBJ1-2; D possibly corresponds to TRBD1 (6 bases). Trimming left V 0 bases short and J 6 bases short, with 9 bases between. The germline V gene has CDR1 SGDLS and CDR2 YYNGEE. This CDR3 region has 13 residues. CDR3 in DNA: TGTGCCAGCAGCGTAGCCGCAGGGGATGGCTACACCTTC. It specifies CASSVAAGDGYTF.

The DNA of the CDR3 is TGCAGTGCTACAACAGGGGCTTCCTCTGGGGCCAACGTCCTGACTTTC. As protein: CSATTGASSGANVLTF. V is TRBV20-1 and J is TRBJ2-6; 7 bases align to TRBD1. The CDR3 contains 16 residues. V dropped 4 bases and J dropped 0; count of bases not matched to a gene: 6. From germline, CDR1 is DFQATT and CDR2 SNEGSKA (reference sequence).

This chain links TRBV4-3 with TRBJ1-5, with unresolved D. The length of the CDR3 is 14 residues. The V and J ends lost 0 bases and 7 bases respectively, with 10 bases between them. CDR1 is LGHNA and CDR2 is YSLEER in the germline V gene. The CDR3 nucleotides are TGCGCCAGCAGCCAAGAAACGGGTCAGCAGCCCCAGCATTTT. It encodes CASSQETGQQPQHF.

The chain has TRBV7-9 and TRBJ2-7; tentatively, D is TRBD1 (5 bases). CDR3 length: 13 amino acids. Trimming cost V 6 bases and J 0 bases, with 9 bases left between them. CDR1 is SEHNR, CDR2 FQNEAQ, per germline (reference sequence). The DNA of the CDR3 is TGTGCCAGCAGGACAGAGAGCTCCTACGAGCAGTACTTC. Protein: CASRTESSYEQYF.

The V gene is TRBV7-2, the J gene TRBJ2-3; perhaps D is TRBD1 or TRBD2 (6 bases each). V lost 3 bases, J lost 5 bases, and 12 bases lay in between. The CDR3 consists of 14 residues. CDR1 SGHTA and CDR2 FQGNSA come from the germline V gene. This CDR3 is CASSFTGGGDTQYF. As DNA, the CDR3 is TGTGCCAGCAGCTTTACCGGGGGCGGAGATACGCAGTATTTT.

The gene calls are TRBV12-3 or TRBV12-4 and TRBJ1-3; D is possibly TRBD1 (5 bases). V shed 5 bases and J shed 1 base, with 18 bases lying between them. CDR3 length: 17 amino acids. The CDR3 spells CASSPGRSAWSGNTIYF. Here the CDR3 DNA reads TGTGCCAGCAGTCCGGGACGATCTGCTTGGTCTGGAAACACCATATATTTT.

The rearrangement links TRBV18 to TRBJ2-3; D ambiguous. The germline V gene encodes CDR1 KGHSH and CDR2 LQKENI. Trimming removed 5 bases at V and 2 bases at J, with 11 bases between. The CDR3 contains 14 residues. DNA of the CDR3: TGTGCCAGCTCAGCCGGAGTAGTCACAGATACGCAGTATTTT. Translated: CASSAGVVTDTQYF.

This clonotype has just a few counts. The chain carries TRBV7-9 and TRBJ1-2; tentatively, D is TRBD1 (6 bases). CDR3 length: 17 amino acids. V lost 1 base, J lost 8 bases, and 23 bases lay in between. Per the germline V gene, CDR1 is SEHNR and CDR2 is FQNEAQ (reference sequence). CDR3 sequence (DNA): TGTGCCAGCAGCTTAGAGCCCGACAGGCTAGGGAGTCTGGGCTACACCTTC. It codes for CASSLEPDRLGSLGYTF.

The chain combines TRBV2 with TRBJ1-2; 10 nucleotides match TRBD1. The ends lost 8 bases at V and 3 bases at J; junction bases unmatched: 9. CDR1 is SNHLY, CDR2 FYNNEI, per germline. CDR3 length equals 15 residues. CDR3 loop: CASGRTGGSYYGYTF. The CDR3 coding sequence is TGTGCCAGCGGCAGGACAGGGGGTTCCTACTATGGCTACACCTTC.

This clonotype showed up just once. J is TRBJ2-5 and V is TRBV10-2; D is possibly TRBD2 (5 bases). The J call may not be correct, given that the DNA end is closer to TRBJ2-7. Looked up from germline, CDR1 is WSHSY and CDR2 is SAAADI. This CDR3 has 15 amino acids. CDR3 sequence reads: CASRPPIGGGYEQYF. CDR3 sequence (DNA): TGCGCCAGCAGGCCCCCTATTGGCGGAGGCTACGAGCAGTACTTC.

This clonotype occurred a few times. V usage is TRBV20-1 and J usage is TRBJ1-2; 7 nucleotides agree with TRBD1. Germline V CDR1 and CDR2: DFQATT, SNEGSKA (reference sequence). V shed 4 bases, J shed 4 bases, and the junction held 9 bases outside the gene matches. The CDR3 extends over 14 amino acids. For the CDR3, the DNA is TGCAGTGCTACCGACAGGGCTTACTCCTATGGCTACACCTTC. Its protein product is CSATDRAYSYGYTF.

There are a few counts of this clonotype. V gene TRBV18 combines with J gene TRBJ2-5, with D possibly matching TRBD2 (6 bases). V dropped 6 bases and J dropped 3 bases, with 17 bases sitting between them. Germline V gene lookup returns CDR1 KGHSH and CDR2 LQKENI. The CDR3 has 15 residues. The CDR3 spells CASSTDYPGKETQYF. In DNA, the CDR3 is TGTGCCAGCTCGACGGACTACCCGGGTAAAGAGACCCAGTACTTC.

In its sample, this clonotype was seen many times. The chain links TRBV7-9 to TRBJ2-4, with D perhaps TRBD1 (5 bases). The CDR3 runs to 14 residues. Germline CDR1 SEHNR, CDR2 FQNEAQ (reference sequence). Trimming left V 5 bases short and J 9 bases short, with 17 bases between. CDR3 DNA: TGTGCCAGCAGCCCAAAGGCAGGGCTGGGCATTCAGTACTTC. Protein product: CASSPKAGLGIQYF. Full variable domain (rest looked up from reference TRBV7-9 and TRBJ2-4): DTGVSQNPRHKITKRGQNVTFRCDPISEHNRLYWYRQTLGQGPEFLTYFQNEAQLEKSRLLSDRFSAERPKGSFSTLEIQRTEQGDSAMYLCASSPKAGLGIQYFGAGTRLSVL.

In its sample, this clonotype was seen once. This sequence joins TRBV7-9 and TRBJ2-7; D may be TRBD2 (7 bases). CDR1 and CDR2 from the germline V gene are SEHNR and FQNEAQ (reference sequence). V lost 0 bases to trimming and J lost 2 bases, with 14 bases between them. The length of the CDR3 is 16 residues. The DNA of the CDR3 is TGTGCCAGCAGCTTAGCAGGAGGGGGGGCAACCTACGAGCAGTACTTC. It translates to CASSLAGGGATYEQYF.

V usage is TRBV2 and J usage is TRBJ2-3, with 14 positions matching TRBD2. V shed 5 bases and J 5 bases; nucleotides not matched to a gene: 6. This CDR3 is 16 amino acids long. Germline loops: CDR1 SNHLY, CDR2 FYNNEI. This CDR3 reads CASSQTSGGEGDTQYF. In DNA, the CDR3 is TGTGCCAGCAGTCAGACTAGCGGGGGGGAGGGAGATACGCAGTATTTT. Full variable domain (missing parts from reference TRBV2 and TRBJ2-3): EPEVTQTPSHQVTQMGQEVILRCVPISNHLYFYWYRQILGQKVEFLVSFYNNEISEKSEIFDDQFSVERPDGSNFTLKIRSTKLEDSAMYFCASSQTSGGEGDTQYFGPGTRLTVL.

This clonotype was seen more than once but under ten times. The V gene is TRBV18, the J gene TRBJ1-4; D remains ambiguous. V was pared by 4 bases and J by 7 bases, with 7 bases between. Germline V lookup: CDR1 KGHSH, CDR2 LQKENI. CDR3 length: 12 amino acids. The CDR3 is CASSLPGEKLFF. In DNA form, the CDR3 reads TGTGCCAGCTCACTGCCGGGTGAAAAACTGTTTTTT.

The V call is TRBV11-3, the J call TRBJ2-1; TRBD2 matches 10 bases. Germline V gene data show CDR1 as SGHNT and CDR2 as YENEEA. The CDR3 consists of 16 residues. Trimming cost V 5 bases and J 5 bases; bases outside gene matches: 9. CDR3 amino acids: CASSQTSGGADNEQFF. As DNA, the CDR3 is TGTGCCAGCAGCCAAACCAGCGGGGGGGCCGACAATGAGCAGTTCTTC.

The chain is built from TRBV7-9 and TRBJ1-1; 8 bases line up with TRBD1. V lost 5 bases, J lost 1 base, and 12 bases stayed unmatched. Germline CDR1 and CDR2: SEHNR and FQNEAQ (reference sequence). This CDR3 region has 17 residues. CDR3 sequence reads: CASSPTRTGRGNTEAFF. In DNA form, the CDR3 reads TGTGCCAGCAGCCCCACCCGGACAGGGCGAGGGAACACTGAAGCTTTCTTT.

The chain carries TRBV7-2 and TRBJ2-1; 7 nucleotides agree with TRBD1. The V gene's germline CDR1 is SGHTA and CDR2 FQGNSA. The CDR3 loop spans 15 amino acids. The ends lost 3 bases at V and 9 bases at J; junction bases unmatched: 11. DNA of the CDR3: TGTGCCAGCAGCTTGAGGGAGACAGGGCAAGGTGAGCAGTTCTTC. This encodes CASSLRETGQGEQFF.

The chain links TRBV5-6 to TRBJ2-7; possible D gene TRBD1, 5 bases. V was shortened by 3 bases and J by 4 bases, with 32 bases between the two germline ends. The germline V gene encodes CDR1 SGHDT and CDR2 YYEEEE. The CDR3 is 20 residues long. The DNA for the CDR3 is TGTGCCAGCAGCTCTGAGCCAGGGTGGCGCTTCCGATCTGACCAATACGAGCAGTACTTC. Protein sequence: CASSSEPGWRFRSDQYEQYF.

This clonotype was counted a few times. CDR3 bases: TGTGCCAGCTCACCGGGACAGGGGGTCGATCAGCCCCAGCATTTT. Its translation: CASSPGQGVDQPQHF. J is TRBJ1-5 and V is TRBV18; the match to TRBD1 covers 11 bases. J was trimmed by 5 bases and V by 3 bases; bases with no gene match: 3. CDR3 length: 15 amino acids. CDR1 is KGHSH, CDR2 LQKENI, per germline.

For the CDR3, the DNA is TGTGCCAGCAGCTCCTACGGGACAGGGGAGAACATTCAGTACTTC. Amino acids: CASSSYGTGENIQYF. The J gene is TRBJ2-4, the V gene TRBV7-9; 10 bases match TRBD1. The CDR3 consists of 15 residues. Germline CDR1 reads SEHNR; CDR2 reads FQNEAQ (reference sequence). The V segment lost 4 bases and the J segment 7 bases; nucleotides outside the gene matches: 7.

CDR3 protein: CASSLMRLDNTEAFF. Written as DNA, the CDR3 is TGTGCCAGCAGCTTAATGCGGTTGGATAACACTGAAGCTTTCTTT. The V gene is TRBV7-3, the J gene TRBJ1-1; no definite D call. Germline V gene sequence: CDR1 SGHTA, CDR2 FQGTGA. The germline V and J ends were trimmed by 1 base and 2 bases, with 11 bases remaining between them. CDR3 size: 15 residues. The whole variable domain, filled in from reference TRBV7-3 and TRBJ1-1, reads GAGVSQTPSNKVTEKGKYVELRCDPISGHTALYWYRQSLGQGPEFLIYFQGTGAADDSGLPNDRFFAVRPEGSVSTLKIQRTERGDSAVYLCASSLMRLDNTEAFFGQGTRLTVV.

The rearrangement joins TRBV7-8 to TRBJ2-5; TRBD1 matches at 7 bases. CDR1 SGHVS and CDR2 FQNEAQ come from the germline V gene. The CDR3 totals 14 residues. V dropped 5 bases and J dropped 4; count of bases not matched to a gene: 7. The CDR3 bases are TGTGCCAGCAGCGAAAGACAGGGTTCAGAGACCCAGTACTTC. Translated: CASSERQGSETQYF. The whole variable domain, remainder taken from reference TRBV7-8 and TRBJ2-5, is GAGVSQSPRYKVAKRGQDVALRCDPISGHVSLFWYQQALGQGPEFLTYFQNEAQLDKSGLPSDRFFAERPEGSVSTLKIQRTQQEDSAVYLCASSERQGSETQYFGPGTRLLVL.

The chain employs TRBV5-4 and TRBJ2-3; 8 nucleotides match TRBD2. The V segment lost 6 bases and the J segment 0 bases; nucleotides outside the gene matches: 15. This CDR3 is built from 18 residues. The germline gives CDR1 SGHNT, CDR2 YYREEE (reference sequence). CDR3 region: CASNAQRGPDSSTDTQYF. The CDR3 nucleotides read TGTGCCAGCAACGCCCAGCGGGGGCCGGATTCTAGCACAGATACGCAGTATTTT.